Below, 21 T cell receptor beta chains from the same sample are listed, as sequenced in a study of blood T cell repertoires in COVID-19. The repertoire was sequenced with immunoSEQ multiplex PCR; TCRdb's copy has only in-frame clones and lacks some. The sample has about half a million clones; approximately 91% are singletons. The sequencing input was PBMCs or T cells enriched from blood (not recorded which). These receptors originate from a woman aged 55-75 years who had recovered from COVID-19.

In DNA form, the CDR3 reads TGTGCCAGCTGGTCCGAAAAACGACAGGGGGAACAAGGCGGCTACACCTTC. This encodes CASWSEKRQGEQGGYTF. This chain connects TRBV3-1 (or the pseudogene TRBV3-2) to TRBJ1-2; 9 bases agree with TRBD1. Trimming took 8 bases from V and 8 from J; bases not matched to a gene: 21. The CDR3 is 17 amino acids. Looked up from germline, CDR1 is LGHDT and CDR2 is YNNKEL (reference sequence).

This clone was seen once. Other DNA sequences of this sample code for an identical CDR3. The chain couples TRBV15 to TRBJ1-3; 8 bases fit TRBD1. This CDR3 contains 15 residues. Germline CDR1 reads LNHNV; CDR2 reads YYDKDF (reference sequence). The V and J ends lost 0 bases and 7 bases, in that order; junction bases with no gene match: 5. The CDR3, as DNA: TGTGCCACCAGCAGAGACAGGGGGCGAGGGAACACCATATATTTT. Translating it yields CATSRDRGRGNTIYF.

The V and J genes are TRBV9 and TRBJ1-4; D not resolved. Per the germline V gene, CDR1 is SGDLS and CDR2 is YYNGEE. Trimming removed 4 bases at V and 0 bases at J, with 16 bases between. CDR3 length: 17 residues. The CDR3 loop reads CASSSTTGKPTNEKLFF. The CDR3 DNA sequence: TGTGCCAGCAGCTCAACTACCGGGAAACCAACTAATGAAAAACTGTTTTTT.

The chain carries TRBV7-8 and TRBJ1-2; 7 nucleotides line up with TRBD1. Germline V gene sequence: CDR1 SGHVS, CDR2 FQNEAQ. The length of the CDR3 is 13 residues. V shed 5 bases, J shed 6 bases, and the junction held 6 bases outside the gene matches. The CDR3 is CASSPQGGDGYTF. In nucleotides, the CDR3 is TGTGCCAGCAGCCCCCAAGGGGGCGATGGCTACACCTTC.

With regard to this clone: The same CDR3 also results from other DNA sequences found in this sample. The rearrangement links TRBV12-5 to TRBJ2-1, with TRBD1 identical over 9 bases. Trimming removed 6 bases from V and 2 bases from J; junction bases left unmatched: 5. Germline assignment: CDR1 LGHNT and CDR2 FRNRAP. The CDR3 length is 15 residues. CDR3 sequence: CASGPGQGAYNEQFF. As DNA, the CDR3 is TGTGCTAGTGGCCCGGGACAGGGAGCCTACAATGAGCAGTTCTTC.

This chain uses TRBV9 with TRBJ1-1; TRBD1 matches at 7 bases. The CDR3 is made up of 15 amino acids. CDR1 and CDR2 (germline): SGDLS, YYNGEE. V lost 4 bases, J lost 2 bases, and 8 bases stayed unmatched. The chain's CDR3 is CASSPPGQPNTEAFF. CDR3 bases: TGTGCCAGCAGCCCACCGGGACAGCCTAACACTGAAGCTTTCTTT.

The CDR3 DNA follows: TGTGCCAGCAGTTTAAGGGGCCCCTTTATTTCACCCCTCCACTTT. This sequence encodes CASSLRGPFISPLHF. J is TRBJ1-6 and V is TRBV27; perhaps TRBD1 as D (5 bases). CDR1 and CDR2 (germline): MNHEY, SMNVEV (reference sequence). The CDR3 extends over 15 amino acids. V was trimmed by 2 bases and J by 9 bases, leaving 14 bases between them.

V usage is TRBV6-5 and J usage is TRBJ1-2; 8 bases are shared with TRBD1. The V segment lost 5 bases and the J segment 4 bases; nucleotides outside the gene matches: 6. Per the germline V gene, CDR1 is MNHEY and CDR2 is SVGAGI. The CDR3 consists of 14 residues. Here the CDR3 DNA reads TGTGCCAGCAGTCAAACCGGGACAGGCTATGGCTACACCTTC. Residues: CASSQTGTGYGYTF.

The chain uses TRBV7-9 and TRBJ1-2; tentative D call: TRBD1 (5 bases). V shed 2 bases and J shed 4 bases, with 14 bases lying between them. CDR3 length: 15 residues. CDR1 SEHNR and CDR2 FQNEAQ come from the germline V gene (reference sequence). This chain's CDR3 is CASSLFKEGIYGYTF. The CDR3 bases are TGTGCCAGCAGCTTATTTAAGGAGGGGATCTATGGCTACACCTTC.

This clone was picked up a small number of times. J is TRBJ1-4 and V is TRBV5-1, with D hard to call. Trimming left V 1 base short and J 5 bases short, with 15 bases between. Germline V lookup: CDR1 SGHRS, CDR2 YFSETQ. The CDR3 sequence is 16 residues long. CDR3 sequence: CASSLSPGGENEKLFF. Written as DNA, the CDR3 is TGCGCCAGCAGCTTGTCTCCGGGAGGTGAAAATGAAAAACTGTTTTTT.

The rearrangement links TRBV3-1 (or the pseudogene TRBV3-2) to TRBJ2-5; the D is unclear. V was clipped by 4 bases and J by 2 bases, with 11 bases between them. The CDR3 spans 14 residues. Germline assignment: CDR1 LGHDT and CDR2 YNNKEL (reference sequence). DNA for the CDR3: TGTGCCAGCAGCCCCCGGGTATTACAAGAGACCCAGTACTTC. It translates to CASSPRVLQETQYF.

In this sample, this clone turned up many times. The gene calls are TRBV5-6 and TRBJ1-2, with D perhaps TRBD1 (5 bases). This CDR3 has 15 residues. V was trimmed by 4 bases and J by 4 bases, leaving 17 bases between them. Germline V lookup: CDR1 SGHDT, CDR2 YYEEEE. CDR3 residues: CASSPGTPGGYGYTF. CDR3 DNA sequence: TGTGCCAGCAGCCCGGGGACCCCGGGAGGCTATGGCTACACCTTC.

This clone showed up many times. CDR3 residues: CATLASSYNEQFF. The CDR3 DNA follows: TGTGCCACCCTAGCGTCTTCCTACAATGAGCAGTTCTTC. The chain links TRBV15 to TRBJ2-1; tentative D call: TRBD2 (6 bases). Trimming took off 8 bases at V and 1 base at J, with 9 bases between the two ends. CDR1 is LNHNV and CDR2 is YYDKDF in the germline V gene (reference sequence). The CDR3 consists of 13 residues. The full variable domain, in which reference TRBV15 and TRBJ2-1 provide the parts outside the CDR3, is DAMVIQNPRYQVTQFGKPVTLSCSQTLNHNVMYWYQQKSSQAPKLLFHYYDKDFNNEADTPDNFQSRRPNTSFCFLDIRSPGLGDTAMYLCATLASSYNEQFFGPGTRLTVL.

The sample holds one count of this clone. The CDR3 coding sequence is TGTGCCAGCAGTGTTGGAGGACCAGGGGCAGATACGCAGTATTTT. Its translation is CASSVGGPGADTQYF. The rearrangement uses TRBV2 and TRBJ2-3; D is possibly TRBD1 (6 bases). The CDR3 is 15 residues long. Germline V gives CDR1 SNHLY, CDR2 FYNNEI. The V gene lost 4 bases and the J gene lost 4 bases, with 15 bases spanning the gap.

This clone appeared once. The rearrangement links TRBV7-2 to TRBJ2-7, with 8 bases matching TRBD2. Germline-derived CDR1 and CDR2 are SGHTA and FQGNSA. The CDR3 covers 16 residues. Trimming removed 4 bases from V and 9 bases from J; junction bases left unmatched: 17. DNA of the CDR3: TGTGCCAGCAGCTCGCGAGCGGGGGCGGGGGCCCCGGGGCAGTACTTC. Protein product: CASSSRAGAGAPGQYF.

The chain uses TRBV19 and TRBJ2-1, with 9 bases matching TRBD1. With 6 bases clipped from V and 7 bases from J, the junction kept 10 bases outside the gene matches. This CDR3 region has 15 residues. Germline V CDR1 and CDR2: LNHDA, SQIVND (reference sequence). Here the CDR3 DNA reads TGTGCCAGTAGACCCGGGACAGGGCAGAAAAATGAGCAGTTCTTC. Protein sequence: CASRPGTGQKNEQFF.

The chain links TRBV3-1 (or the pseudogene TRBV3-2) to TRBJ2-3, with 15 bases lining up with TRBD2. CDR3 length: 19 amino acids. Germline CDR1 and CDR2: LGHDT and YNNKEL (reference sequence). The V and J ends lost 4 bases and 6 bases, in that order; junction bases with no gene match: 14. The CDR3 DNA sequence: TGTGCCAGCAGCCGGAGAGTGGGGACTAGCGGGGGGTCTACGGATACGCAGTATTTT. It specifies CASSRRVGTSGGSTDTQYF.

The CDR3 DNA sequence: TGTGCCAGCAGCTTGATCGGACAGGGTTTAAACGAGCAGTACTTC. It encodes CASSLIGQGLNEQYF. This rearrangement joins TRBV7-8 to TRBJ2-7; 8 bases are a match to TRBD1. The CDR3 runs to 15 residues. The V and J ends lost 3 bases and 5 bases, in that order; junction bases with no gene match: 9. Germline lookup yields CDR1 SGHVS and CDR2 FQNEAQ.

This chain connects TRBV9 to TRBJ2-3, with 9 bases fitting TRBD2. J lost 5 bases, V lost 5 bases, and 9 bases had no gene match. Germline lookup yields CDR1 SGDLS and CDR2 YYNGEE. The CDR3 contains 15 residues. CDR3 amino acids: CASRPAGGRGDTQYF. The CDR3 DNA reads TGTGCCAGCAGGCCAGCGGGGGGCCGGGGAGATACGCAGTATTTT.

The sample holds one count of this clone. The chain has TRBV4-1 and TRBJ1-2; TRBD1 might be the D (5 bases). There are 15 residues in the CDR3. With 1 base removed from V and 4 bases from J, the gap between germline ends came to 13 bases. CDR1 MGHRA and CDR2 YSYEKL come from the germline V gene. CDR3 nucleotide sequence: TGCGCCAGCAGCCAAGGGGGCCAGGGAATCTATGGCTACACCTTC. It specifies CASSQGGQGIYGYTF.

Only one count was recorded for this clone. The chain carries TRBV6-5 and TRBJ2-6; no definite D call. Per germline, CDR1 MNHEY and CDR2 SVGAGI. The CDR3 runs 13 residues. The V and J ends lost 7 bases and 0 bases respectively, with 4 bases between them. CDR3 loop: CASTRSGANVLTF. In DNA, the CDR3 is TGTGCCAGCACTCGCTCTGGGGCCAACGTCCTGACTTTC.